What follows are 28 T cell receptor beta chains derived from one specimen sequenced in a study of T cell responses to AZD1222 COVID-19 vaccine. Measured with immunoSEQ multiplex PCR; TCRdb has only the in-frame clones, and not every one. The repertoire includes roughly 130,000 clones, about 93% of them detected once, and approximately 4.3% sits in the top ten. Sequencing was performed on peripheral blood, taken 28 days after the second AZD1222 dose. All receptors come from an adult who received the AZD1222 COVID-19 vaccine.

The CDR3 loop is CASSLRGAGGEKLFF. The CDR3 nucleotides are TGCGCCAGCAGCCTTAGGGGGGCAGGGGGCGAAAAACTGTTTTTT. This sequence joins TRBV4-3 and TRBJ1-4; TRBD1 aligns across 8 bases. J was trimmed by 8 bases and V by 4 bases; bases with no gene match: 9. CDR1 and CDR2 from the germline V gene are LGHNA and YSLEER. CDR3 length: 15 amino acids.

The CDR3 sequence is CASTEGAGELFF. In nucleotides, the CDR3 is TGTGCCAGCACCGAGGGGGCCGGGGAGCTGTTTTTT. The genes are TRBV7-9 and TRBJ2-2; D is perhaps TRBD1 (6 bases). The CDR3 consists of 12 residues. The germline CDR1 and CDR2 sequences are SEHNR and FQNEAQ (reference sequence). The ends were cut back, 7 bases at V and 6 bases at J, with 9 bases in the middle. Based on the CDR3 plus reference TRBV7-9 and TRBJ2-2, the full variable domain is DTGVSQNPRHKITKRGQNVTFRCDPISEHNRLYWYRQTLGQGPEFLTYFQNEAQLEKSRLLSDRFSAERPKGSFSTLEIQRTEQGDSAMYLCASTEGAGELFFGEGSRLTVL.

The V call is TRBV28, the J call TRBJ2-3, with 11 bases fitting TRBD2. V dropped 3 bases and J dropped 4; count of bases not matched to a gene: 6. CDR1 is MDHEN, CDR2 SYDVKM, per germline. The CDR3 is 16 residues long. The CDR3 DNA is TGTGCCAGCAGTTTGGTAGCGGGAGGGGGATCAGATACGCAGTATTTT. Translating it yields CASSLVAGGGSDTQYF.

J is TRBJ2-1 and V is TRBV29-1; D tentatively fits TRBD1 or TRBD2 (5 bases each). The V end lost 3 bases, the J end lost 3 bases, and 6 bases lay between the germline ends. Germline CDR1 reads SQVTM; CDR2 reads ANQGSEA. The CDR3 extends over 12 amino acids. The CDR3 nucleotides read TGCAGCGTTGATGGGGGCTACAATGAGCAGTTCTTC. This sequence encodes CSVDGGYNEQFF.

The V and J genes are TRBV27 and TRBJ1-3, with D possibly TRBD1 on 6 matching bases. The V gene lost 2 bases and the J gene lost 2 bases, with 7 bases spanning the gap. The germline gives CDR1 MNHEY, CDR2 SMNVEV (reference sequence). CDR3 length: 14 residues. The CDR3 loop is CASSLQGPGNTIYF. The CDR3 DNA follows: TGTGCCAGCAGTTTACAGGGGCCTGGAAACACCATATATTTT.

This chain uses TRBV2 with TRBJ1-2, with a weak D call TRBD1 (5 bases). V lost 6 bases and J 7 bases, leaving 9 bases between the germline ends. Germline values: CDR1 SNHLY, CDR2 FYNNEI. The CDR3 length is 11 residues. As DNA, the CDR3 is TGTGCCAGCAGAGGGGTTTTTGGCTACACCTTC. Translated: CASRGVFGYTF.

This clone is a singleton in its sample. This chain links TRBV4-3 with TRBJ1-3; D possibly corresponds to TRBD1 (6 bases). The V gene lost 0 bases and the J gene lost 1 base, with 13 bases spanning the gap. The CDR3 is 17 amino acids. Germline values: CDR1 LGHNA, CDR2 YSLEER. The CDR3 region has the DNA TGCGCCAGCAGCCAAGAATTTGCAGGGGTTTCTGGAAACACCATATATTTT. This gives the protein CASSQEFAGVSGNTIYF.

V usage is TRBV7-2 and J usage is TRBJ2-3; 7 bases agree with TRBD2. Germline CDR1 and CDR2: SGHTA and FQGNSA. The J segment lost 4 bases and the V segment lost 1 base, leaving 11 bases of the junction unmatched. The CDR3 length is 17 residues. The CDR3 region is CASSLVASGIIADTQYF. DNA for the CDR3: TGTGCCAGCAGCTTAGTGGCCAGCGGGATTATCGCAGATACGCAGTATTTT.

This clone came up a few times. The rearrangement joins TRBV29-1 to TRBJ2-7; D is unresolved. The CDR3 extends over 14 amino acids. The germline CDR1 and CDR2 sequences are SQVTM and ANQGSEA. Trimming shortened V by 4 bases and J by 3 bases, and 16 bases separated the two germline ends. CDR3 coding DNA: TGCAGCGTTGTGGTAGTCGGCGGAAGCTACGAGCAGTACTTC. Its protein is CSVVVVGGSYEQYF.

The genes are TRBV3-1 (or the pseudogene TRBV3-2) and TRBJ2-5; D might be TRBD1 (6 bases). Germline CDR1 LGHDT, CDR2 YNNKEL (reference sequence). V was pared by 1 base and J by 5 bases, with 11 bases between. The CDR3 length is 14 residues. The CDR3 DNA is TGTGCCAGCAGCCAAGCAGGGGTCGGGGAGACCCAGTACTTC. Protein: CASSQAGVGETQYF.

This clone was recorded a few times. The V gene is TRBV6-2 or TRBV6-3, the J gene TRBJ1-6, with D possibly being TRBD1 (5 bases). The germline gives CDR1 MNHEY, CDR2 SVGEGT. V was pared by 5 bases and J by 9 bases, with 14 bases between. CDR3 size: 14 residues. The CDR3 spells CASSRGLDLSPLHF. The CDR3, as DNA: TGTGCCAGCAGTCGGGGACTGGACCTTTCACCCCTCCACTTT.

Here the CDR3 reads CASSSIGEKLFF. As DNA, the CDR3 is TGTGCCAGCAGTTCCATCGGAGAAAAACTGTTTTTT. The chain is built from TRBV7-9 and TRBJ1-4, with D unresolved. Germline lookup yields CDR1 SEHNR and CDR2 FQNEAQ (reference sequence). Trimming left V 6 bases short and J 8 bases short, with 10 bases between. The CDR3 is 12 residues long.

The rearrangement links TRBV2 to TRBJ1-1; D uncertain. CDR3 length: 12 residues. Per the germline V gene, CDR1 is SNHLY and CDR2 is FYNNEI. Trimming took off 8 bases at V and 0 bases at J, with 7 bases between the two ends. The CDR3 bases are TGTGCCAGCGGACTCCTGAACACTGAAGCTTTCTTT. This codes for CASGLLNTEAFF.

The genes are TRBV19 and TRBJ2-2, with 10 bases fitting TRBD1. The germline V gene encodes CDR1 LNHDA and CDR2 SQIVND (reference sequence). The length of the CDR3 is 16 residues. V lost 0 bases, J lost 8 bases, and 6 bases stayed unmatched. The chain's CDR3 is CASSIDRDRGEGELFF. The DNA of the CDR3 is TGTGCCAGTAGTATAGACCGGGACAGGGGAGAAGGGGAGCTGTTTTTT.

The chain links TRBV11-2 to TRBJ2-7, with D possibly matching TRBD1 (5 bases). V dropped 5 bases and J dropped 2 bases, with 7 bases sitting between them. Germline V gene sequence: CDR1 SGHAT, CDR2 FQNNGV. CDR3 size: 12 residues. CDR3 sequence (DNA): TGTGCCAGCAGCCCGACAGCCTACGAGCAGTACTTC. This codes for CASSPTAYEQYF.

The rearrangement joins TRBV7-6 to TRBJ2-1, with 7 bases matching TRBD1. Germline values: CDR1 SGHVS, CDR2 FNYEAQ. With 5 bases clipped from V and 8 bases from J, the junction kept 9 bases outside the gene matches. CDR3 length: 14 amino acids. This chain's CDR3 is CASSHRQGRYEQFF. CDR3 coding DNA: TGTGCCAGCAGCCATCGACAGGGAAGATATGAGCAGTTCTTC. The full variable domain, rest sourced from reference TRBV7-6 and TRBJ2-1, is GAGVSQSPRYKVTKRGQDVALRCDPISGHVSLYWYRQALGQGPEFLTYFNYEAQQDKSGLPNDRFSAERPEGSISTLTIQRTEQRDSAMYRCASSHRQGRYEQFFGPGTRLTVL.

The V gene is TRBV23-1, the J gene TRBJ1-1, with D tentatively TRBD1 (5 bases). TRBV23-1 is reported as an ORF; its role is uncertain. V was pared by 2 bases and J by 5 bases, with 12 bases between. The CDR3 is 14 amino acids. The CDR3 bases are TGCGCCAGCAGTCAAAAAAGCGAGGGGACTGAAGCTTTCTTT. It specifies CASSQKSEGTEAFF.

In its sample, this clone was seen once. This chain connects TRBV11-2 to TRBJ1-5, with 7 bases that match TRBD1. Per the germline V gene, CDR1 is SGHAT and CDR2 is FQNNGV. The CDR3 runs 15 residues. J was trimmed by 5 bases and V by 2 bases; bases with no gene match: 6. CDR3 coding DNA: TGTGCCAGCAGCTTAACCCCAGGGGGGGATCAGCCCCAGCATTTT. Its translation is CASSLTPGGDQPQHF.

The CDR3 here is CASIPITTYEQYF. CDR3 DNA sequence: TGTGCCAGCATCCCAATCACGACCTACGAGCAGTACTTC. This chain connects TRBV7-9 to TRBJ2-7; D call uncertain. Germline V gene lookup returns CDR1 SEHNR and CDR2 FQNEAQ (reference sequence). CDR3 size: 13 residues. With 7 bases removed from V and 2 bases from J, the gap between germline ends came to 12 bases.

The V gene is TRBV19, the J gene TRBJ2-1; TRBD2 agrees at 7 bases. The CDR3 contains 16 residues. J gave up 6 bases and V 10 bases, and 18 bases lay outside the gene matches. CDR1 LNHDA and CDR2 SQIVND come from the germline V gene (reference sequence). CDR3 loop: CATLGDSGFRSNEQFF. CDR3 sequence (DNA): TGTGCCACCCTGGGTGATAGCGGGTTCCGGTCCAATGAGCAGTTCTTC. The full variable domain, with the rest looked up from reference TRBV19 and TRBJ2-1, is DGGITQSPKYLFRKEGQNVTLSCEQNLNHDAMYWYRQDPGQGLRLIYYSQIVNDFQKGDIAEGYSVSREKKESFPLTVTSAQKNPTAFYLCATLGDSGFRSNEQFFGPGTRLTVL.

CDR3 sequence: CASSSGTSGGANTQYF. The CDR3 bases are TGTGCCAGCAGCTCCGGGACTAGCGGGGGGGCTAATACGCAGTATTTT. The chain links TRBV5-4 to TRBJ2-3; the match to TRBD2 covers 16 bases. The junction had 5 bases not matched to a gene; V was cut back by 3 bases and J by 7 bases. Germline values: CDR1 SGHNT, CDR2 YYREEE (reference sequence). The CDR3 is 16 amino acids.

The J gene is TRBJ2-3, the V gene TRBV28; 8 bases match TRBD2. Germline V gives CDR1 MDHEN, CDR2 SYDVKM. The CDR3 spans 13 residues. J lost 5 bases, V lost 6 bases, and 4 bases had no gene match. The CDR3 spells CASRPSGGDTQYF. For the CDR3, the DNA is TGTGCCAGCAGGCCCAGCGGGGGAGATACGCAGTATTTT.

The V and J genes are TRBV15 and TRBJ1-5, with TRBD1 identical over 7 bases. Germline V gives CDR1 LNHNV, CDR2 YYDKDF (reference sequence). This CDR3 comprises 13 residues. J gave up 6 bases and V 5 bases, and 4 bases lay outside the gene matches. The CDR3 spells CATSVTGAQPQHF. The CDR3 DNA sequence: TGTGCCACCAGCGTTACAGGGGCTCAGCCCCAGCATTTT.

DNA of the CDR3: TGTGCCAGCAGTTACGGGACAGGACGTGAAGCTTTCTTT. This translates into CASSYGTGREAFF. This sequence joins TRBV6-5 and TRBJ1-1; TRBD1 matches 8 bases. This CDR3 is built from 13 residues. Germline CDR1 reads MNHEY; CDR2 reads SVGAGI. With 2 bases clipped from V and 7 bases from J, the junction kept 3 bases outside the gene matches.

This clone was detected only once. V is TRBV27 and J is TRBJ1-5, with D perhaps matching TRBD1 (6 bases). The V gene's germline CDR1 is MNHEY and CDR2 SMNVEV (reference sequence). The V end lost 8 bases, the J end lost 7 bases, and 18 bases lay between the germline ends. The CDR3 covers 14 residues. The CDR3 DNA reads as TGTGCCAGCTCCTCGGGGGGGGCAGGGCAGCCCCAGCATTTT. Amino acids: CASSSGGAGQPQHF.

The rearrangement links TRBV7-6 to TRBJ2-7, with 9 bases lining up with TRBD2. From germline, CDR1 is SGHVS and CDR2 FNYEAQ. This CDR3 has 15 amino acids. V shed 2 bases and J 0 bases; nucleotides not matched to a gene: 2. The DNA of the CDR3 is TGTGCCAGCAGCTTATTTAGCGGGAGCTCCTACGAGCAGTACTTC. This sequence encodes CASSLFSGSSYEQYF.

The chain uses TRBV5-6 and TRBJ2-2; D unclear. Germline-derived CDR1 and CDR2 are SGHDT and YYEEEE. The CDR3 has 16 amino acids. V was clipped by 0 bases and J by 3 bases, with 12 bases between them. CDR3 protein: CASSLAGGRYTGELFF. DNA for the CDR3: TGTGCCAGCAGCTTGGCGGGTGGCAGGTACACCGGGGAGCTGTTTTTT.

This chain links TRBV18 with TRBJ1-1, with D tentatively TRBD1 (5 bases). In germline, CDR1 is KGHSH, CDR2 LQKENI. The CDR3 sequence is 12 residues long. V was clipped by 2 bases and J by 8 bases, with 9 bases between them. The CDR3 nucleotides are TGTGCCAGCTCACCATTGGGACTCGAAGCTTTCTTT. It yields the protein CASSPLGLEAFF.